These T cell receptor beta chains were read from a single sample in a study of identical twins. A single record per CDR3 protein comes from TCRdb applying MiXCR to the 5' RACE reads. The data show approximately 500,000 distinct CDR3 sequences, 24% seen once. This sample also appeared in a second study, on T cells expressing NK-cell markers.

The sequencing input was CD4+ T cells sorted from blood. The receptors stem from a woman between 18 and 29 years old in good health. Both conserved end residues are part of each CDR3. D genes are given only for firm matches. For some rows the clone size is stated as once, few or many, or as a class when expanded; others skip it.

CDR3: CASRAGQRETQYF
DNA: TGTGCCAGCAGGGCAGGACAGCGGGAGACCCAGTACTTC
D: -
size: few
V: TRBV6-1
J: TRBJ2-5

CDR3: CSVALVSNTGELFF
DNA: TGCAGCGTCGCGTTGGTTTCGAACACCGGGGAGCTGTTTTTT
D: -
size: -
V: TRBV29-1
J: TRBJ2-2

CDR3: CASSLSGGNEQYF
DNA: TGTGCCAGCAGTTTGAGCGGGGGCAACGAGCAGTACTTC
D: TRBD2
size: -
V: TRBV12-3/TRBV12-4
J: TRBJ2-7

CDR3: CASSPPLGNYGYTF
DNA: TGCGCCAGCAGCCCGCCCCTCGGGAACTATGGCTACACCTTC
D: -
size: few
V: TRBV5-1
J: TRBJ1-2

CDR3: CSALLQVETQYF
DNA: TGCAGTGCCTTACTACAGGTGGAGACCCAGTACTTC
D: -
size: few
V: TRBV20-1
J: TRBJ2-5

CDR3: CASSGFDGELFF
DNA: TGCGCCAGCAGCGGCTTCGACGGGGAGCTGTTTTTT
D: -
size: few
V: TRBV5-1
J: TRBJ2-2

CDR3: CASTLAGAIQETQYF
DNA: TGTGCCAGCACTTTAGCGGGAGCGATACAAGAGACCCAGTACTTC
D: TRBD2
size: few
V: TRBV25-1
J: TRBJ2-5

CDR3: CASSISGAFHEQFF
DNA: TGTGCCAGTAGTATCAGCGGGGCTTTCCATGAGCAGTTCTTC
D: TRBD2
size: few
V: TRBV19
J: TRBJ2-1

CDR3: CASSVGGGANNEQFF
DNA: TGTGCCAGCAGCGTAGGAGGGGGGGCCAACAATGAGCAGTTCTTC
D: -
size: -
V: TRBV9
J: TRBJ2-1

CDR3: CASSTITGIHGYTF
DNA: TGTGCCAGCAGTACGATTACAGGGATTCATGGCTACACCTTC
D: -
size: few
V: TRBV6-2/TRBV6-3
J: TRBJ1-2

CDR3: CAGARQTNTGELFF
DNA: TGTGCAGGCGCGCGACAGACCAACACCGGGGAGCTGTTTTTT
D: -
size: -
V: TRBV7-2
J: TRBJ2-2

CDR3: CSVAVGRGGTYEQYF
DNA: TGCAGCGTCGCCGTAGGCAGGGGGGGGACCTACGAGCAGTACTTC
D: -
size: -
V: TRBV29-1
J: TRBJ2-7

CDR3: CASSFDSDTQYF
DNA: TGTGCCAGCAGCTTCGATTCGGATACGCAGTATTTT
D: -
size: -
V: TRBV5-4
J: TRBJ2-3

CDR3: CASSDGEDRDYEQYF
DNA: TGTGCCAGCTCCGACGGTGAGGACAGAGACTACGAGCAGTACTTC
D: -
size: -
V: TRBV21-1
J: TRBJ2-7

CDR3: CASSLVPSSGELFF
DNA: TGCGCCAGCAGCTTGGTCCCATCAAGCGGGGAGCTGTTTTTT
D: -
size: -
V: TRBV5-1
J: TRBJ2-2

CDR3: CASSQDSRLVTEAFF
DNA: TGCGCCAGCAGCCAAGATTCACGGTTGGTTACTGAAGCTTTCTTT
D: -
size: -
V: TRBV4-3
J: TRBJ1-1

CDR3: CAISKGLTGTDKNTGELFF
DNA: TGTGCCATCAGCAAGGGCCTCACCGGGACCGACAAGAACACCGGGGAGCTGTTTTTT
D: -
size: -
V: TRBV10-3
J: TRBJ2-2

CDR3: CASKNRETGELFF
DNA: TGCGCCAGTAAGAACAGGGAAACCGGGGAGCTGTTTTTT
D: -
size: few
V: TRBV5-1
J: TRBJ2-2

CDR3: CASGLYEAFF
DNA: TGTGCCAGCGGTTTGTATGAAGCTTTCTTT
D: -
size: -
V: TRBV6-5
J: TRBJ1-1

CDR3: CSALLAGVNEQFF
DNA: TGCAGTGCCCTATTAGCGGGAGTCAATGAGCAGTTCTTC
D: TRBD2
size: few
V: TRBV20-1
J: TRBJ2-1

CDR3: CASSFTAGGYNEQFF
DNA: TGCGCCAGCAGCTTCACAGCGGGGGGGTACAATGAGCAGTTCTTC
D: TRBD2
size: few
V: TRBV5-1
J: TRBJ2-1

CDR3: CSAGQGARSAYEQYF
DNA: TGCAGTGCTGGACAGGGGGCGCGGTCAGCCTACGAGCAGTACTTC
D: TRBD1
size: once
V: TRBV20-1
J: TRBJ2-7

CDR3: CASSVATGLGALVF
DNA: TGTGCCAGCAGCGTAGCTACCGGCTTAGGGGCTTTAGTCTTC
D: -
size: -
V: TRBV9
J: TRBJ2-1

CDR3: CASSQDRNTPGAQHF
DNA: TGTGCCAGCAGCCAAGATCGGAACACCCCCGGGGCCCAGCATTTT
D: -
size: many
V: TRBV4-2
J: TRBJ1-5

CDR3: CADHRAGGF
DNA: TGTGCCGACCACAGGGCAGGGGGCTTT
D: TRBD1
size: many
V: TRBV12-3/TRBV12-4
J: TRBJ1-1

CDR3: CASSSLKSEAFF
DNA: TGTGCCAGCAGCTCTCTGAAATCTGAAGCTTTCTTT
D: -
size: few
V: TRBV5-6
J: TRBJ1-1

CDR3: CASSREGGNSKNIQYF
DNA: TGTGCCAGCAGCCGGGAGGGGGGTAATTCCAAAAACATTCAGTACTTC
D: TRBD2
size: few
V: TRBV7-9
J: TRBJ2-4

CDR3: CASSPGAGAITDTQYF
DNA: TGCGCCAGCAGCCCGGGGGCGGGGGCTATCACAGATACGCAGTATTTT
D: -
size: -
V: TRBV5-1
J: TRBJ2-3

CDR3: CASSARVGGANYGYTF
DNA: TGTGCCAGCAGCGCTCGAGTCGGGGGAGCTAACTATGGCTACACCTTC
D: -
size: many
V: TRBV11-2
J: TRBJ1-2

CDR3: CASSLSDASYEQYF
DNA: TGTGCCAGCAGCTTGAGTGACGCATCCTACGAGCAGTACTTC
D: -
size: few
V: TRBV7-9
J: TRBJ2-7

CDR3: CASSYAGQAYNEQFF
DNA: TGTGCCAGCAGTTACGCGGGACAGGCATACAATGAGCAGTTCTTC
D: TRBD1
size: -
V: TRBV6-5
J: TRBJ2-1

CDR3: CATSRAAVFTAFF
DNA: TGTGCCACCAGCAGAGCCGCGGTGTTTACAGCTTTCTTT
D: -
size: -
V: TRBV15
J: TRBJ1-1

CDR3: CASSVTPGQGPRTDTQYF
DNA: TGTGCCAGCAGCGTTACTCCGGGACAGGGTCCTCGGACAGATACGCAGTATTTT
D: TRBD1
size: -
V: TRBV9
J: TRBJ2-3

CDR3: CASIAPGGEATGELFF
DNA: TGTGCCAGCATCGCGCCAGGGGGGGAGGCCACCGGGGAGCTGTTTTTT
D: -
size: many
V: TRBV7-9
J: TRBJ2-2

CDR3: CASSQRDSAYGYTF
DNA: TGTGCCAGCAGCCAACGCGACAGCGCCTATGGCTACACCTTC
D: -
size: -
V: TRBV14
J: TRBJ1-2

CDR3: CASSLTRDTDTEAFF
DNA: TGTGCCAGCAGCTTAACGAGGGACACGGACACTGAAGCTTTCTTT
D: -
size: few
V: TRBV7-3
J: TRBJ1-1

CDR3: CASSFRVWGKLFF
DNA: TGTGCCAGCAGTTTCAGGGTTTGGGGAAAACTGTTTTTT
D: -
size: -
V: TRBV12-3/TRBV12-4
J: TRBJ1-4

CDR3: CASSLREMQPQHF
DNA: TGTGCCAGCAGTTTACGGGAAATGCAGCCCCAGCATTTT
D: -
size: -
V: TRBV27
J: TRBJ1-5

CDR3: CASSFGDPGETQYF
DNA: TGCGCCAGCAGCTTCGGGGACCCAGGCGAGACCCAGTACTTC
D: -
size: -
V: TRBV5-1
J: TRBJ2-5

CDR3: CASQTSGYSYEQYF
DNA: TGTGCCAGCCAGACTAGCGGCTACTCCTACGAGCAGTACTTC
D: TRBD2
size: -
V: TRBV6-2/TRBV6-3
J: TRBJ2-7

CDR3: CAWSGAAGGYNEQFF
DNA: TGTGCCTGGAGTGGCGCGGCGGGAGGGTACAATGAGCAGTTCTTC
D: TRBD2
size: -
V: TRBV30
J: TRBJ2-1